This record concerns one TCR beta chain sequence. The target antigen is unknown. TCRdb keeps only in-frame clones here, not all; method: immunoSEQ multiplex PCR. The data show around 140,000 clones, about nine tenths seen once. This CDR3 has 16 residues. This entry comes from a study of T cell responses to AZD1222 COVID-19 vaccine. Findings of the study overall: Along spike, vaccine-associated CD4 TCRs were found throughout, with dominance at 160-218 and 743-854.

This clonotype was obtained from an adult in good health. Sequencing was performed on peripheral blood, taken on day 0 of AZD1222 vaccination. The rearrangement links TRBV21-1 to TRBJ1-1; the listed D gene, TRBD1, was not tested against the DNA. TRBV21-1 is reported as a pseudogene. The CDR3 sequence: CASSTGTGDLDTEAFF. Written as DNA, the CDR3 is TGTGCCAGCAGCACCGGGACAGGGGATTTGGACACTGAAGCTTTCTTT.